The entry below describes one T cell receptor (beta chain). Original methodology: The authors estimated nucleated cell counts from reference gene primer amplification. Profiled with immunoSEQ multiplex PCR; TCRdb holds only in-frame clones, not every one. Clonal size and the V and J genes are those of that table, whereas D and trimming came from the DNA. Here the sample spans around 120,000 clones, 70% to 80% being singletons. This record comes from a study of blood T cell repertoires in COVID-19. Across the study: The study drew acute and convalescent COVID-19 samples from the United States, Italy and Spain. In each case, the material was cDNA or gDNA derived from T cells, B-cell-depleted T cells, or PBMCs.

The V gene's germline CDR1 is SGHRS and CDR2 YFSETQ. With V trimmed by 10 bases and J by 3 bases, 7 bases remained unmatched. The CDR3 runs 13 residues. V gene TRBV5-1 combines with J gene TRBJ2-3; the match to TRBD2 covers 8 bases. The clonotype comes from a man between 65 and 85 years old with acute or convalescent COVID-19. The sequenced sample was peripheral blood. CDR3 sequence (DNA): TGCGCCTCGAGACTAGCGATGACAGATACGCAGTATTTT. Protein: CASRLAMTDTQYF.